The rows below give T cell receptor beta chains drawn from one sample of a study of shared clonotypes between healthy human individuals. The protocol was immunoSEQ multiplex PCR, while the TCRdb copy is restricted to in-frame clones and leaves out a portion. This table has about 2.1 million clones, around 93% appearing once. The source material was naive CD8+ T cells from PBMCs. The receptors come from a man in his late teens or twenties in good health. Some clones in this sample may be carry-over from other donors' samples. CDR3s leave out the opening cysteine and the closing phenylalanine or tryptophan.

CDR3 protein: ASSEWGKGAGNNYGYT; CDR3 length: 16; J gene: TRBJ1-2; V gene: TRBV25-1
CDR3 protein: ASSLETGAEAF; CDR3 length: 11; J gene: TRBJ1-1; V gene: TRBV5-1
CDR3 protein: ASSVGGGSSGNTIY; CDR3 length: 14; J gene: TRBJ1-3; V gene: TRBV9
CDR3 protein: ASSMRTGIGELF; CDR3 length: 12; J gene: TRBJ2-2; V gene: TRBV19
CDR3 protein: ASIENPGLLYEQY; CDR3 length: 13; J gene: TRBJ2-7; V gene: TRBV7-6
CDR3 protein: ASSSARQGMNTEAF; CDR3 length: 14; J gene: TRBJ1-1; V gene: TRBV7-9
CDR3 protein: ASSLGVMAGDGYT; CDR3 length: 13; J gene: TRBJ1-2; V gene: TRBV7-9
CDR3 protein: ASSPSPDSDTEAF; CDR3 length: 13; J gene: TRBJ1-1; V gene: TRBV27
CDR3 protein: ASSLGSSYNEQF; CDR3 length: 12; J gene: TRBJ2-1; V gene: TRBV7-9
CDR3 protein: ASSFSSRGETQY; CDR3 length: 12; J gene: TRBJ2-5; V gene: TRBV7-9
CDR3 protein: ASSPWTSGSIDEQF; CDR3 length: 14; J gene: TRBJ2-1; V gene: TRBV7-8
CDR3 protein: ASRGLTDWAF; CDR3 length: 10; J gene: TRBJ1-1; V gene: TRBV19
CDR3 protein: ASSLWGTGFSEIDNEQF; CDR3 length: 17; J gene: TRBJ2-1; V gene: TRBV27
CDR3 protein: ASSPYRDRVDEQY; CDR3 length: 13; J gene: TRBJ2-7; V gene: TRBV11-1
CDR3 protein: ASSLDGTGVHEKLF; CDR3 length: 14; J gene: TRBJ1-4; V gene: TRBV5-1
CDR3 protein: SVVTGTYEQY; CDR3 length: 10; J gene: TRBJ2-7; V gene: TRBV29-1
CDR3 protein: ATSGGWTEAF; CDR3 length: 10; J gene: TRBJ1-1; V gene: TRBV19
CDR3 protein: ATSRYQETQY; CDR3 length: 10; J gene: TRBJ2-5; V gene: TRBV15
CDR3 protein: ASSSSGWKY; CDR3 length: 9; J gene: TRBJ2-7; V gene: TRBV28
CDR3 protein: AISESTPGQYSNYGYT; CDR3 length: 16; J gene: TRBJ1-2; V gene: TRBV10-3
CDR3 protein: ASSAVWGALAGLNTGELF; CDR3 length: 18; J gene: TRBJ2-2; V gene: TRBV6-1
CDR3 protein: ASSHKTLGTGELF; CDR3 length: 13; J gene: TRBJ2-2; V gene: TRBV4-1
CDR3 protein: ASSELRNNQPQH; CDR3 length: 12; J gene: TRBJ1-5; V gene: TRBV2
CDR3 protein: ASSFSGIEAF; CDR3 length: 10; J gene: TRBJ1-1; V gene: TRBV11-2
CDR3 protein: ASSLPSYEQY; CDR3 length: 10; J gene: TRBJ2-7; V gene: TRBV28
CDR3 protein: ASSLSRLAGGDNEQF; CDR3 length: 15; J gene: TRBJ2-1; V gene: TRBV27
CDR3 protein: ASSISHRDGNQPQH; CDR3 length: 14; J gene: TRBJ1-5; V gene: TRBV19
CDR3 protein: ASSFRSGGELF; CDR3 length: 11; J gene: TRBJ2-2; V gene: TRBV28
CDR3 protein: ASSFGLAGPTSYEQY; CDR3 length: 15; J gene: TRBJ2-7; V gene: TRBV7-8
CDR3 protein: ASRYSGNYEQY; CDR3 length: 11; J gene: TRBJ2-7; V gene: TRBV25-1
CDR3 protein: ASSTPEGQGSCSNQPQH; CDR3 length: 17; J gene: TRBJ1-5; V gene: TRBV21-1
CDR3 protein: ATSRRRDGNYGYT; CDR3 length: 13; J gene: TRBJ1-2; V gene: TRBV15
CDR3 protein: ASSLAASGSLRGNEQF; CDR3 length: 16; J gene: TRBJ2-1; V gene: TRBV7-8
CDR3 protein: ASSYGILNTEAF; CDR3 length: 12; J gene: TRBJ1-1; V gene: TRBV6-5
CDR3 protein: ASSSWTGAGAF; CDR3 length: 11; J gene: TRBJ1-1; V gene: TRBV27
CDR3 protein: ASSMLMASADTQY; CDR3 length: 13; J gene: TRBJ2-3; V gene: TRBV27
CDR3 protein: AISRQGNYEQY; CDR3 length: 11; J gene: TRBJ2-7; V gene: TRBV10-3